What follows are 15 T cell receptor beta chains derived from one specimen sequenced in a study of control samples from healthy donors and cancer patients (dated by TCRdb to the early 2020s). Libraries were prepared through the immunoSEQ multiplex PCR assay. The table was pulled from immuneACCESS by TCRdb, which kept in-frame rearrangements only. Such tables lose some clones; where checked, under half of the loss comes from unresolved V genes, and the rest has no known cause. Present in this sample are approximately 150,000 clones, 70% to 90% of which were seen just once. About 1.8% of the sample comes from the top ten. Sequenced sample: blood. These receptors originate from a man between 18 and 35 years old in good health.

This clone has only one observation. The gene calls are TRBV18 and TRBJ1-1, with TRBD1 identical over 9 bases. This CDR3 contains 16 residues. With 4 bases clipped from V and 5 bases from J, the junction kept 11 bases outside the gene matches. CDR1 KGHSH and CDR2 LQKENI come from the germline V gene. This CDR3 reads CASSLVGQGFSTEAFF. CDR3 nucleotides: TGTGCCAGCTCACTCGTCGGACAGGGGTTCAGTACTGAAGCTTTCTTT.

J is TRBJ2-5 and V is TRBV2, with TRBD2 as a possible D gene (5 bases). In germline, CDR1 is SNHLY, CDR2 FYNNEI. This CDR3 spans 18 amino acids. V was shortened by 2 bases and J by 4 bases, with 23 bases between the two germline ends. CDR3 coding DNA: TGTGCCAGCAGTGAATTCCTGCTAGCTAGGTGGGATGGAGAGACCCAGTACTTC. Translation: CASSEFLLARWDGETQYF.

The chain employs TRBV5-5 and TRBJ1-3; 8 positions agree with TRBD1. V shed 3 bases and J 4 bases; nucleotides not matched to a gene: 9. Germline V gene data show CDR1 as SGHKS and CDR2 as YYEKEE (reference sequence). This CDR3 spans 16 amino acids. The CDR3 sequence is CASSWRDRHFGNTIYF. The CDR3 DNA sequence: TGTGCCAGCAGCTGGAGGGACAGGCATTTCGGAAACACCATATATTTT.

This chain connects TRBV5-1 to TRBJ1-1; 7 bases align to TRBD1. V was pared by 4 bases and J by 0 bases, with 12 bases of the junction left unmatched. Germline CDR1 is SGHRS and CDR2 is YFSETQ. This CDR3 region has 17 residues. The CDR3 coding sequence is TGCGCCAGCAGCCGATTACAGGGGCGCGGGATGAACACTGAAGCTTTCTTT. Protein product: CASSRLQGRGMNTEAFF.

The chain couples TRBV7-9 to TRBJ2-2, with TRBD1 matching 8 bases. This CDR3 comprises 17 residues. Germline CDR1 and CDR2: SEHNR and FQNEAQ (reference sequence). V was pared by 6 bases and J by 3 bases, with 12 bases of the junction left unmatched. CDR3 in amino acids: CASSQLPGTGDTGELFF. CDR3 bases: TGTGCCAGCAGTCAGCTCCCCGGGACAGGCGACACCGGGGAGCTGTTTTTT. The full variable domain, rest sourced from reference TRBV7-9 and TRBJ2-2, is DTGVSQNPRHKITKRGQNVTFRCDPISEHNRLYWYRQTLGQGPEFLTYFQNEAQLEKSRLLSDRFSAERPKGSFSTLEIQRTEQGDSAMYLCASSQLPGTGDTGELFFGEGSRLTVL.

The CDR3 protein is CASSIGLAGGQETQYF. The CDR3 DNA reads as TGCGCCAGCAGCATCGGACTAGCGGGGGGGCAAGAGACCCAGTACTTC. This rearrangement joins TRBV5-1 to TRBJ2-5; TRBD2 agrees at 15 bases. Trimming at V came to 4 bases and at J to 2 bases, leaving 3 bases not matched to a gene. This CDR3 has 16 residues. Germline loops: CDR1 SGHRS, CDR2 YFSETQ.

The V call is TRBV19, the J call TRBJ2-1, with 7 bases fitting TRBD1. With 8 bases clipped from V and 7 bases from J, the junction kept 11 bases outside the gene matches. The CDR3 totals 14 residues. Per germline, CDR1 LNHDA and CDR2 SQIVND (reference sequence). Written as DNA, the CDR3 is TGTGCCAGTCGTCCTCAGGGGGACCTTAATGAGCAGTTCTTC. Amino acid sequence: CASRPQGDLNEQFF.

CDR3 region: CASSPTTGTGRGEQYF. In nucleotides, the CDR3 is TGTGCCAGCAGCCCGACAACCGGGACAGGAAGGGGCGAGCAGTACTTC. The genes are TRBV14 and TRBJ2-7, with TRBD1 matching over 8 bases. Germline values: CDR1 SGHDN, CDR2 FVKESK. The trim removed 4 bases at V and 6 bases at J, leaving 14 bases unmatched. The CDR3 runs to 16 residues.

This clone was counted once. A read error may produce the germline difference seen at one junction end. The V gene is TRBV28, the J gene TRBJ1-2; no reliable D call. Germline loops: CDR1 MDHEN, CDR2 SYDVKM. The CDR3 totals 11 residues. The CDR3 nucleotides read TGTGCCAGCAGATCTAATTATGGCTACACCTTC. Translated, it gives CASRSNYGYTF.

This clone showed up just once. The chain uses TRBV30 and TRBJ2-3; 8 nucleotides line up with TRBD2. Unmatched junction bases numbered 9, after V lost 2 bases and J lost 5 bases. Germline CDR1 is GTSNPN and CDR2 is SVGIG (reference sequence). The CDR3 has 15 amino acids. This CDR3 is CAWSSGGFGRDTQYF. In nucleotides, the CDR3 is TGTGCCTGGAGTAGCGGGGGCTTTGGCAGAGATACGCAGTATTTT.

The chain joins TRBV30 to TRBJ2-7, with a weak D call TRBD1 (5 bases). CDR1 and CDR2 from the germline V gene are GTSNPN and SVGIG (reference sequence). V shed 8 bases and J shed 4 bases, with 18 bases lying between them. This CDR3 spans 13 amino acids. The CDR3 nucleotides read TGTGCCGGATCGAAGGACACCCTGTACGAGCAGTACTTC. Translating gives CAGSKDTLYEQYF. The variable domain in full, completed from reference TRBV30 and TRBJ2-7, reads SQTIHQWPATLVQPVGSPLSLECTVEGTSNPNLYWYRQAAGRGLQLLFYSVGIGQISSEVPQNLSASRPQDRQFILSSKKLLLSDSGFYLCAGSKDTLYEQYFGPGTRLTVT.

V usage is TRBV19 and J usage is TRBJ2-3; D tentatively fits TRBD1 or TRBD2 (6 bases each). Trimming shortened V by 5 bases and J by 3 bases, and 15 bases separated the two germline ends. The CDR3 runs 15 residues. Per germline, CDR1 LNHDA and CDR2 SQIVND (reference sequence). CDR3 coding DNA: TGTGCCAGTAGTGCCTGGGGGGCTAGTACAGATACGCAGTATTTT. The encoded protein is CASSAWGASTDTQYF.

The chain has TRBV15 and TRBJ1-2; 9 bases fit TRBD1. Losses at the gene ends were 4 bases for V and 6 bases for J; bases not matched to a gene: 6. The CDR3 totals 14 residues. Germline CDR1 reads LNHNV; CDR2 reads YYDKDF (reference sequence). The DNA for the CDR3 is TGTGCCACCAGCATAGACAGGGGGGAGGATGGCTACACCTTC. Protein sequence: CATSIDRGEDGYTF.

CDR3 DNA sequence: TGTGCCAGCAGCTTGGGACTAGCTATCTACGAGCAGTACTTC. This codes for CASSLGLAIYEQYF. The gene calls are TRBV5-6 and TRBJ2-7; TRBD2 matches at 7 bases. Trimming cost V 0 bases and J 3 bases; bases outside gene matches: 3. Germline-derived CDR1 and CDR2 are SGHDT and YYEEEE. The CDR3 contains 14 residues.

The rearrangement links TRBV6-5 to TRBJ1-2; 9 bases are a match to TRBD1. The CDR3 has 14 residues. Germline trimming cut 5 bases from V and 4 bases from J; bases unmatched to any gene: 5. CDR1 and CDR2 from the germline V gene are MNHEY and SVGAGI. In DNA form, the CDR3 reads TGTGCCAGCAGTCACAGGGGGCTTAGCTATGGCTACACCTTC. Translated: CASSHRGLSYGYTF.